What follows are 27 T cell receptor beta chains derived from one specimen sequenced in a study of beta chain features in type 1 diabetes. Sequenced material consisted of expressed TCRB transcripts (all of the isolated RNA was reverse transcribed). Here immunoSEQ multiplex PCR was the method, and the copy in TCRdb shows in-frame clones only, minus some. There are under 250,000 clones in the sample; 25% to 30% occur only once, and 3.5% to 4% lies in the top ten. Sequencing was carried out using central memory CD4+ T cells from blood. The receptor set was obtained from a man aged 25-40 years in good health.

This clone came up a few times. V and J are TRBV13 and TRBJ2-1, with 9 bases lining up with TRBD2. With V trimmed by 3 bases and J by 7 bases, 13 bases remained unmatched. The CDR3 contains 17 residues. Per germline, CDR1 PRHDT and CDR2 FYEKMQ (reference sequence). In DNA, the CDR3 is TGTGCCAGCAGCTTTTTTTGGAAGGCGGGAGGGCCGAATGAGCAGTTCTTC. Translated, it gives CASSFFWKAGGPNEQFF. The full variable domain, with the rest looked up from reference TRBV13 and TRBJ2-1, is AAGVIQSPRHLIKEKRETATLKCYPIPRHDTVYWYQQGPGQDPQFLISFYEKMQSDKGSIPDRFSAQQFSDYHSELNMSSLELGDSALYFCASSFFWKAGGPNEQFFGPGTRLTVL.

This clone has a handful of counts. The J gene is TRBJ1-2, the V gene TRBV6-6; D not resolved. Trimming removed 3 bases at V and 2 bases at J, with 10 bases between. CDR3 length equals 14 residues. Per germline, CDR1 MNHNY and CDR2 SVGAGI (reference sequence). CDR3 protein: CASSYTGMNYGYTF. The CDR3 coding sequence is TGTGCCAGCAGTTATACCGGGATGAACTATGGCTACACCTTC.

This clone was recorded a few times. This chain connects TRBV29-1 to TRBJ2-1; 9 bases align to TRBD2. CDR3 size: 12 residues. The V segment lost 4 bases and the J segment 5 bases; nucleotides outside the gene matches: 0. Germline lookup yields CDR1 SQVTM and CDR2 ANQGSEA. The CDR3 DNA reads TGCAGCGTTGCTAGCGGGAACAATGAGCAGTTCTTC. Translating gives CSVASGNNEQFF.

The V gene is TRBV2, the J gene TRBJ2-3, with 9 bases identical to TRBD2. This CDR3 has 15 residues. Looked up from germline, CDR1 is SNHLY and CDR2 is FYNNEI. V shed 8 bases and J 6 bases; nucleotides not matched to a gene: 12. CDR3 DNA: TGTGCCAGCCGTTTAGCGCGGGGGGGCCGGGATACGCAGTATTTT. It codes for CASRLARGGRDTQYF.

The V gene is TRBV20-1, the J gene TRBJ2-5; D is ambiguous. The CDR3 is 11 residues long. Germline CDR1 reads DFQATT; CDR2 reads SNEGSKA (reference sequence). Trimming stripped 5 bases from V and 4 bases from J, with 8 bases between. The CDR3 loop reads CSAPSRETQYF. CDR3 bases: TGCAGTGCTCCCTCGCGAGAGACCCAGTACTTC.

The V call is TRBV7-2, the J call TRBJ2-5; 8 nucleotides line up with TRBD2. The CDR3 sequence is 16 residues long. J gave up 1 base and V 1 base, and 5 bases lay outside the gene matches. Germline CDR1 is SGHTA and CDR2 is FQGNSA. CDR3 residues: CASSLDVAGSQETQYF. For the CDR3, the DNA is TGTGCCAGCAGCTTAGATGTAGCGGGGTCCCAAGAGACCCAGTACTTC.

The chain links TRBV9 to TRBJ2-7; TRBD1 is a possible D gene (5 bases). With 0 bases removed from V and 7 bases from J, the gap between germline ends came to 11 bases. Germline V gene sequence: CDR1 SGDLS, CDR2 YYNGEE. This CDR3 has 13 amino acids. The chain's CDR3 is CASSVDGPGEQYF. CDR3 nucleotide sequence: TGTGCCAGCAGCGTAGACGGGCCAGGGGAGCAGTACTTC.

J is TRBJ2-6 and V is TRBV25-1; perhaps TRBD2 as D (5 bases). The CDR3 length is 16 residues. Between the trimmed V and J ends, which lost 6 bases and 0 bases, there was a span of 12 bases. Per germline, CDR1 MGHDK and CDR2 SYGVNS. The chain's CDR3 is CASSGEDGSGANVLTF. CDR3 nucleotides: TGTGCCAGCAGCGGGGAAGACGGCTCTGGGGCCAACGTCCTGACTTTC.

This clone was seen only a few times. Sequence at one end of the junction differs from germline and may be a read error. The CDR3 nucleotides read TGTGCCAGCAGTCGATCCGGGACAGGAGGGCATACGCGGGAAGCTTTCTTT. It encodes CASSRSGTGGHTREAFF. The J gene is TRBJ1-1, the V gene TRBV10-3; 8 bases agree with TRBD1. The CDR3 totals 17 residues. Germline CDR1 ENHRY, CDR2 SYGVKD.

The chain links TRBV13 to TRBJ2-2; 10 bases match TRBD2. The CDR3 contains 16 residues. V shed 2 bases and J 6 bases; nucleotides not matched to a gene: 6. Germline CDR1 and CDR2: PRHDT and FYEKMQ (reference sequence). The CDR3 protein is CASSLSSLAGPGELFF. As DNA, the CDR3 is TGTGCCAGCAGCTTATCGTCACTAGCGGGACCCGGGGAGCTGTTTTTT. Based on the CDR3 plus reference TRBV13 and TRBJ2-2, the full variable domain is AAGVIQSPRHLIKEKRETATLKCYPIPRHDTVYWYQQGPGQDPQFLISFYEKMQSDKGSIPDRFSAQQFSDYHSELNMSSLELGDSALYFCASSLSSLAGPGELFFGEGSRLTVL.

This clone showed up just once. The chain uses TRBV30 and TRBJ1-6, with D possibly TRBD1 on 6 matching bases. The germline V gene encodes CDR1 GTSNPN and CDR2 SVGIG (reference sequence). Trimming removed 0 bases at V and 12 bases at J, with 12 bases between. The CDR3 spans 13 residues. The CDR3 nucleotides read TGTGCCTGGAGTGTGACAGGCCCTCGACCCCTCCACTTT. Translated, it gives CAWSVTGPRPLHF.

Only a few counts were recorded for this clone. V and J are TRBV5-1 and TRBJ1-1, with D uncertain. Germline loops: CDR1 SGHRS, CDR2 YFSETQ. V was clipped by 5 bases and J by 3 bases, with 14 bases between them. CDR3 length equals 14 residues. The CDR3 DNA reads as TGCGCCAGCAGTTACACGCTGTCGGACACTGAAGCTTTCTTT. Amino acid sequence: CASSYTLSDTEAFF.

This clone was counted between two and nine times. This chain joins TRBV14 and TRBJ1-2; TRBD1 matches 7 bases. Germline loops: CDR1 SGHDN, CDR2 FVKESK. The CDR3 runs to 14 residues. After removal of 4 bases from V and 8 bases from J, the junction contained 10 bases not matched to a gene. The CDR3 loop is CASSPRQGLRGYTF. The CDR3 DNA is TGTGCCAGCAGCCCCCGACAGGGACTACGAGGCTACACCTTC.

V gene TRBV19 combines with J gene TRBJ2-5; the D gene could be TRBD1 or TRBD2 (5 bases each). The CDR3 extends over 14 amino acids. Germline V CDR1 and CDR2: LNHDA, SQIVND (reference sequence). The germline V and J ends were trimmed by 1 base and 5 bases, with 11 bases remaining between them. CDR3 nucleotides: TGTGCCAGTAGTATAGTTGGGGGTCTGGAGACCCAGTACTTC. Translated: CASSIVGGLETQYF.

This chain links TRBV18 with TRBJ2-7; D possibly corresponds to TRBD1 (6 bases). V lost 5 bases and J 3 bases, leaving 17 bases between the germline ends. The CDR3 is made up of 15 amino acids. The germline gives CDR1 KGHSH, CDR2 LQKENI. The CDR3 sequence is CASSFGTIKVYEQYF. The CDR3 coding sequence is TGTGCCAGCTCATTCGGGACAATAAAGGTCTACGAGCAGTACTTC.

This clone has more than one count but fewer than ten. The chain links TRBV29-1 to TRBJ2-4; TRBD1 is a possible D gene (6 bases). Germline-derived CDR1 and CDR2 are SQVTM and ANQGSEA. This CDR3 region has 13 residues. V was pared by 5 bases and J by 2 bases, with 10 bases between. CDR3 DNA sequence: TGCAGCGTTAACAGGGAATCCAAAAACATTCAGTACTTC. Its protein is CSVNRESKNIQYF.

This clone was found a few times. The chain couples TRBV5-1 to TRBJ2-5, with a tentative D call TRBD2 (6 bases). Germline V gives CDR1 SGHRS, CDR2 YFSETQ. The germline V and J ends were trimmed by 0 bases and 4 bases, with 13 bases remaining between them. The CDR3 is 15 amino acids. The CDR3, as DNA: TGCGCCAGCAGCTTGGTACTAGCAGTGGGAGAGACCCAGTACTTC. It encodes CASSLVLAVGETQYF.

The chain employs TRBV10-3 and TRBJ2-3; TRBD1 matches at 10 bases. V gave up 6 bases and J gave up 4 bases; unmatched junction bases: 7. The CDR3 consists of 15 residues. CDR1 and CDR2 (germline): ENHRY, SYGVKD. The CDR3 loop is CAISRGQGLPDTQYF. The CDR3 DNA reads TGTGCCATCAGCCGGGGACAGGGGCTGCCAGATACGCAGTATTTT.

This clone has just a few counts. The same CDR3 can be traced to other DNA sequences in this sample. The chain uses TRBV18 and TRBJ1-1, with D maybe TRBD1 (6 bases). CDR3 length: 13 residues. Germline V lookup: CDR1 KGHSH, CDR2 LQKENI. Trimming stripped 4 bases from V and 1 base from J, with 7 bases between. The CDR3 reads CASSQGENTEAFF. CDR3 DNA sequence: TGTGCCAGCTCACAGGGGGAGAACACTGAAGCTTTCTTT.

Here the CDR3 DNA reads TGTGCCAGCAGCACACGGACGGGGAACACTGAAGCTTTCTTT. Amino acids: CASSTRTGNTEAFF. This chain joins TRBV7-2 and TRBJ1-1; D unresolved. V lost 5 bases and J lost 1, with 11 bases in between. From germline, CDR1 is SGHTA and CDR2 FQGNSA. This CDR3 spans 14 amino acids.

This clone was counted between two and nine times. The CDR3 sequence is CATGTQLSGNTIYF. In nucleotides, the CDR3 is TGTGCCACCGGGACCCAGCTCTCTGGAAACACCATATATTTT. The V call is TRBV15, the J call TRBJ1-3; D may be TRBD1 (5 bases). Germline CDR1 reads LNHNV; CDR2 reads YYDKDF (reference sequence). The CDR3 is made up of 14 amino acids. V lost 8 bases to trimming and J lost 0 bases, with 11 bases between them. Full variable domain (outside the CDR3, taken from reference TRBV15 and TRBJ1-3): DAMVIQNPRYQVTQFGKPVTLSCSQTLNHNVMYWYQQKSSQAPKLLFHYYDKDFNNEADTPDNFQSRRPNTSFCFLDIRSPGLGDTAMYLCATGTQLSGNTIYFGEGSWLTVV.

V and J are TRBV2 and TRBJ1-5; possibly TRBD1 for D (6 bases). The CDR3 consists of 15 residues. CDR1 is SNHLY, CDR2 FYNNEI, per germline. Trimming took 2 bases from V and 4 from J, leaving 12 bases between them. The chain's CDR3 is CASSEWQGQNQPQHF. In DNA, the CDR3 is TGTGCCAGCAGTGAATGGCAGGGGCAAAATCAGCCCCAGCATTTT.

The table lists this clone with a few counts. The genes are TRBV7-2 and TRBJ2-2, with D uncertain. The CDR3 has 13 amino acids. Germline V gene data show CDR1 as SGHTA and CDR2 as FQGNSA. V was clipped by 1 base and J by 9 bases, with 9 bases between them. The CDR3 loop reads CASSLVGARELFF. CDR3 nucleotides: TGTGCCAGCAGCTTAGTAGGCGCCAGGGAGCTGTTTTTT.

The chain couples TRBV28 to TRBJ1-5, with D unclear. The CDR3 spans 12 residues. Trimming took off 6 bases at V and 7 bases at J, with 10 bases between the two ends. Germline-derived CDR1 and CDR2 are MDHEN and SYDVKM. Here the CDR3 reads CASSIPGQPQHF. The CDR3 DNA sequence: TGTGCCAGCAGCATTCCCGGGCAGCCCCAGCATTTT.

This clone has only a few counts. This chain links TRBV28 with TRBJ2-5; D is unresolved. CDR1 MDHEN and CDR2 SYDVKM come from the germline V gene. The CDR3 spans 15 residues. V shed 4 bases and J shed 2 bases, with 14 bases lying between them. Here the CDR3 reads CASSSPVGRQETQYF. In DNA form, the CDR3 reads TGTGCCAGCAGTTCCCCCGTTGGCAGACAAGAGACCCAGTACTTC.

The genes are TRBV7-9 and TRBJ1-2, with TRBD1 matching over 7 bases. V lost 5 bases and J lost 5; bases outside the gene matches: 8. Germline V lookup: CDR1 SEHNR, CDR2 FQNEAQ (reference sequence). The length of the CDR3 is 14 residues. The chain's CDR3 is CASSTPQGLYGYTF. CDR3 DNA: TGTGCCAGCAGCACACCACAGGGGCTTTATGGCTACACCTTC.

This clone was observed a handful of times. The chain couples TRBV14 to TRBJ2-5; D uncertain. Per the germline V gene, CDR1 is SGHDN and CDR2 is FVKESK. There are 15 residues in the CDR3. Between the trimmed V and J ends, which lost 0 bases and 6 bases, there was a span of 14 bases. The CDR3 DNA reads TGTGCCAGCAGCCAAGATCGGACCTTCGGGCAGACCCAGTACTTC. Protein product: CASSQDRTFGQTQYF.